Described below is a single T cell receptor (beta chain) sequence and its context. The target antigen is unknown. TCRdb reanalysed the reads using MiXCR and keeps one entry per CDR3 protein. The table includes about 250,000 distinct CDR3 sequences, 17% detected once. Germline CDR1 and CDR2: ENHRY and SYGVKD. The CDR3 is 14 amino acids. Trimming stripped 0 bases from V and 1 base from J, with 6 bases between. The record originates from a study of T cell repertoires in cytomegalovirus infection. Study summary: CMV infection plus the matching HLA type was flagged by public TCR beta signatures. General study points: Across the ex vivo response, the dominant clonotypes were HLA-C-restricted CMV-specific TCR beta clonotypes.

The specimen was CD8+ T cells from PBMCs. This TCR was sampled from a human donor in good health (CMV status not recorded). Some clones in this sample may be carry-over from other donors' samples. The chain employs TRBV10-3 and TRBJ1-1; D not certain. CDR3 in DNA: TGTGCCATCAGTGAGTCACCGACGAACACTGAAGCTTTCTTT. This sequence encodes CAISESPTNTEAFF.